Below, 14 T cell receptor beta chains from the same sample are listed, as sequenced in a study of CXCR3-negative and CXCR3-positive naive CD8 T cells. No antigen is known for these receptors. UMI-tagged TRB cDNA libraries were built via 5' RACE. TCRdb re-called the 5' RACE reads, yielding one record per CDR3 amino acid sequence without DNA. The sample table sets out about 150,000 distinct CDR3 sequences. General study results and limits: CXCR3-expressing naive cells carried TRB CDR3s more hydrophobic than those of CXCR3-negative naive cells.

Sequencing was performed on naive CXCR3+ CD8+ T cells from blood. Stated subset: CD45RO-CCR7+CD27+CD95- naive CD8+ T cells expressing CXCR3 (TNR3+). The receptor source for this set is a human donor in good health. Some clones in this sample may be carry-over from other donors' samples.

The chain links TRBV6-6 to TRBJ2-1. Germline assignment: CDR1 MNHNY and CDR2 SVGAGI (reference sequence). This CDR3 comprises 12 residues. Here the CDR3 reads CASRRSVDEQFF.

The chain links TRBV29-1 to TRBJ2-1; TCRdb gives TRBD2 as the D gene, but with no DNA this cannot be confirmed. The CDR3 sequence is 14 residues long. Germline-derived CDR1 and CDR2 are SQVTM and ANQGSEA. CDR3 sequence: CSAPGTSSYNEQFF.

The V call is TRBV15, the J call TRBJ1-1. Germline loops: CDR1 LNHNV, CDR2 YYDKDF (reference sequence). There are 14 residues in the CDR3. The CDR3 reads CATSRGVANTEAFF.

The rearrangement uses TRBV28 and TRBJ2-4. This CDR3 spans 14 amino acids. Per the germline V gene, CDR1 is MDHEN and CDR2 is SYDVKM. CDR3 residues: CASSHLEHADIQYF.

This chain joins TRBV29-1 and TRBJ2-1; there is no DNA to check the TCRdb D call of TRBD2. CDR1 and CDR2 from the germline V gene are SQVTM and ANQGSEA. This CDR3 comprises 17 residues. CDR3 region: CSVEGTSGVSSYNEQFF.

The chain has TRBV5-6 and TRBJ1-4. Germline V gene lookup returns CDR1 SGHDT and CDR2 YYEEEE. The CDR3 covers 15 residues. The CDR3: CASSLGRSTNEKLFF.

This rearrangement joins TRBV19 to TRBJ2-7; TCRdb returns TRBD1, unconfirmable since there is no DNA. Germline assignment: CDR1 LNHDA and CDR2 SQIVND (reference sequence). The CDR3 consists of 15 residues. CDR3 region: CASSSSWGGYYEQYF.

The rearrangement joins TRBV5-1 to TRBJ2-1. The CDR3 is made up of 15 amino acids. Germline CDR1 and CDR2: SGHRS and YFSETQ. The CDR3 spells CASSLDRDSYNEQFF.

The chain has TRBV14 and TRBJ2-1; the D call from TCRdb, TRBD1, cannot be confirmed without DNA. CDR1 is SGHDN, CDR2 FVKESK, per germline. The CDR3 consists of 15 residues. CDR3 amino acids: CASSHRESNYNEQFF.

The chain joins TRBV11-2 to TRBJ2-1; there is no DNA to check the TCRdb D call of TRBD2. CDR1 and CDR2 (germline): SGHAT, FQNNGV. The CDR3 is made up of 16 amino acids. The chain's CDR3 is CASSLSGTSSYNEQFF.

The chain carries TRBV18 and TRBJ1-4; TCRdb's assignment of TRBD1 cannot be checked, as there is no DNA. The germline CDR1 and CDR2 sequences are KGHSH and LQKENI. CDR3 length: 16 amino acids. The CDR3 reads CASSPDRAGAYEKLFF.

The chain joins TRBV2 to TRBJ1-3. The CDR3 contains 18 residues. CDR1 and CDR2 (germline): SNHLY, FYNNEI. This CDR3 reads CASSESGIQSLSGNTIYF.

The chain's CDR3 is CASSTGTDGRDGYTF. This chain joins TRBV28 and TRBJ1-2. CDR3 length: 15 residues. The germline gives CDR1 MDHEN, CDR2 SYDVKM.

The J gene is TRBJ1-6, the V gene TRBV28; TCRdb gives TRBD1 as the D gene, but with no DNA this cannot be confirmed. Germline loops: CDR1 MDHEN, CDR2 SYDVKM. This CDR3 comprises 14 residues. The CDR3 spells CASTKGQYNSPLHF.